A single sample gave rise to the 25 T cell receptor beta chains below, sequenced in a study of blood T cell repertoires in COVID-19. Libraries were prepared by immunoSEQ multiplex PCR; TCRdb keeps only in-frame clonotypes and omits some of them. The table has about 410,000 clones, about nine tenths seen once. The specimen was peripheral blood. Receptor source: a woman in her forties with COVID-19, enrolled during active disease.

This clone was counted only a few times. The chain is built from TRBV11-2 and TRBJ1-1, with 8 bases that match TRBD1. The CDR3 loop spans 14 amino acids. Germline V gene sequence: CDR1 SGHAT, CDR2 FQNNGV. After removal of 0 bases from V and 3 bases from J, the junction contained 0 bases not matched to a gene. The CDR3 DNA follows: TGTGCCAGCAGCTTAGACAGGGGGCACACTGAAGCTTTCTTT. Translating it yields CASSLDRGHTEAFF.

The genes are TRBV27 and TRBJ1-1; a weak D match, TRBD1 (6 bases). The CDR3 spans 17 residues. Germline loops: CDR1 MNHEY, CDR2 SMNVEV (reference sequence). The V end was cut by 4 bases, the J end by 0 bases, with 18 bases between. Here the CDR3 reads CASSSIARGWVNTEAFF. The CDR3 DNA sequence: TGTGCCAGCAGTTCTATAGCCAGGGGATGGGTGAACACTGAAGCTTTCTTT.

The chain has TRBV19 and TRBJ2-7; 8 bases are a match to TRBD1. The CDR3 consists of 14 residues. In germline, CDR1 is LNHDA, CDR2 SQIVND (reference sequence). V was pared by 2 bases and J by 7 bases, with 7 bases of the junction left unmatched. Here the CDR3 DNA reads TGTGCCAGTAGTATAAGGACAGGGTCTTGGGAGCAGTACTTC. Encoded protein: CASSIRTGSWEQYF. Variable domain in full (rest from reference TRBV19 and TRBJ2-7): DGGITQSPKYLFRKEGQNVTLSCEQNLNHDAMYWYRQDPGQGLRLIYYSQIVNDFQKGDIAEGYSVSREKKESFPLTVTSAQKNPTAFYLCASSIRTGSWEQYFGPGTRLTVT.

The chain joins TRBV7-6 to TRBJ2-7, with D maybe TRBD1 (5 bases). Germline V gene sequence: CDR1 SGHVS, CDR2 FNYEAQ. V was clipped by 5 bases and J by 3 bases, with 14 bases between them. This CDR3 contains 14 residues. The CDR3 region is CASSRARGNYEQYF. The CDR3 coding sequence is TGTGCCAGCAGCCGCGCTAGGGGAAACTACGAGCAGTACTTC.

Written as DNA, the CDR3 is TGTGCCAGCAGTGGTCTGCGCGGGAGGCCCCACAATGAGCAGTTCTTC. Protein product: CASSGLRGRPHNEQFF. V usage is TRBV6-1 and J usage is TRBJ2-1, with 8 bases aligning to TRBD2. Per the germline V gene, CDR1 is MNHNS and CDR2 is SASEGT. This CDR3 contains 16 residues. Trimming at V came to 4 bases and at J to 5 bases, leaving 10 bases not matched to a gene.

CDR3 region: CASSSQPSSGNTIYF. As DNA, the CDR3 is TGCGCCAGCAGCTCGCAACCGAGCTCTGGAAACACCATATATTTT. The chain links TRBV5-1 to TRBJ1-3; no reliable D call. The CDR3 totals 15 residues. CDR1 and CDR2 from the germline V gene are SGHRS and YFSETQ. The germline V and J ends were trimmed by 3 bases and 0 bases, with 10 bases remaining between them.

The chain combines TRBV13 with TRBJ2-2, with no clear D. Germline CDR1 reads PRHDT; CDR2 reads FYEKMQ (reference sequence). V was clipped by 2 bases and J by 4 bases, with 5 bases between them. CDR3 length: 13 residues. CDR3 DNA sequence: TGTGCCAGCAGCTTATCACTCACCGGGGAGCTGTTTTTT. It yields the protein CASSLSLTGELFF.

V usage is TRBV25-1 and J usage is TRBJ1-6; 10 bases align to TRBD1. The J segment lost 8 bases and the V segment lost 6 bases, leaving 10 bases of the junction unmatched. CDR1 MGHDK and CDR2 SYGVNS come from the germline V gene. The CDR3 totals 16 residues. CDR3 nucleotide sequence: TGTGCCAGCAGGGTCGGGACAGGGGTCGGAGATTCACCCCTCCACTTT. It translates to CASRVGTGVGDSPLHF.

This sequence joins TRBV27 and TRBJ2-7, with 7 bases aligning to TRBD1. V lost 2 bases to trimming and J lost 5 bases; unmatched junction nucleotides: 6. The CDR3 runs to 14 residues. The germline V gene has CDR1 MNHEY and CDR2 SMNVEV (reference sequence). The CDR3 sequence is CASSLIRGLNEQYF. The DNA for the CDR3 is TGTGCCAGCAGTTTAATTAGGGGGCTCAACGAGCAGTACTTC.

CDR3 amino acids: CASSPYYSYNEQFF. For the CDR3, the DNA is TGTGCCAGCAGTCCCTATTATTCCTACAATGAGCAGTTCTTC. This chain connects TRBV27 to TRBJ2-1; no firm D call. The ends were cut back, 5 bases at V and 1 base at J, with 9 bases in the middle. The CDR3 sequence is 14 residues long. Germline assignment: CDR1 MNHEY and CDR2 SMNVEV (reference sequence).

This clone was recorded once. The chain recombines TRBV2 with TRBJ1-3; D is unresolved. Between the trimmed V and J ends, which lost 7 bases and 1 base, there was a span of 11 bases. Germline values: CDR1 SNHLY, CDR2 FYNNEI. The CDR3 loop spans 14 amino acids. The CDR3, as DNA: TGTGCCAGCATGGGCAGCCTTTCTGGAAACACCATATATTTT. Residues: CASMGSLSGNTIYF.

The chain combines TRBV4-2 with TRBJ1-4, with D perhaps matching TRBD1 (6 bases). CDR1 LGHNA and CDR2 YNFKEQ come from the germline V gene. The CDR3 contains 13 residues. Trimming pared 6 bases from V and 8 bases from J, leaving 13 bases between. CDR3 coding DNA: TGTGCCAGCAGTTGGGACACTTCCGAAAAACTGTTTTTT. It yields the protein CASSWDTSEKLFF.

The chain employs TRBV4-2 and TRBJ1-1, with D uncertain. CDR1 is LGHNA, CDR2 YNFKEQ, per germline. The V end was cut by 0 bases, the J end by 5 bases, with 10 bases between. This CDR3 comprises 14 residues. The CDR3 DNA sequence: TGTGCCAGCAGCCAAGAGTTGCGGGTTACTGAAGCTTTCTTT. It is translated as CASSQELRVTEAFF.

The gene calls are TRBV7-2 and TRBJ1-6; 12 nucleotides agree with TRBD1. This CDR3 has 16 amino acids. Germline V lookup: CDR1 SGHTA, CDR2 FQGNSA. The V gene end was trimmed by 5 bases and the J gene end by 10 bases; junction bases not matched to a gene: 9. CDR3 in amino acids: CASSPGTGGWRSPLHF. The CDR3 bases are TGTGCCAGCAGCCCCGGGACAGGGGGCTGGCGCTCACCCCTCCACTTT. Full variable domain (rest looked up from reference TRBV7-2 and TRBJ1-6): GAGVSQSPSNKVTEKGKDVELRCDPISGHTALYWYRQSLGQGLEFLIYFQGNSAPDKSGLPSDRFSAERTGGSVSTLTIQRTQQEDSAVYLCASSPGTGGWRSPLHFGNGTRLTVT.

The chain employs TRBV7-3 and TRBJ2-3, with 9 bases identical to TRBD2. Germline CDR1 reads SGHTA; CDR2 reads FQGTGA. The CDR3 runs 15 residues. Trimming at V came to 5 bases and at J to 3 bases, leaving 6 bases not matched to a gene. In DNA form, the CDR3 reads TGTGCCAGCAGCCCCCAGAGCGGGGGGACAGATACGCAGTATTTT. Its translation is CASSPQSGGTDTQYF.

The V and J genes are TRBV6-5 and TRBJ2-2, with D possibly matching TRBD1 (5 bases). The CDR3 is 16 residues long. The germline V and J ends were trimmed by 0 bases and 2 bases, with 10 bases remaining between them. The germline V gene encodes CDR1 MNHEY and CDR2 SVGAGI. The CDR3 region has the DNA TGTGCCAGCAGTTACTCGTACAGGCGTAACACCGGGGAGCTGTTTTTT. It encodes CASSYSYRRNTGELFF.

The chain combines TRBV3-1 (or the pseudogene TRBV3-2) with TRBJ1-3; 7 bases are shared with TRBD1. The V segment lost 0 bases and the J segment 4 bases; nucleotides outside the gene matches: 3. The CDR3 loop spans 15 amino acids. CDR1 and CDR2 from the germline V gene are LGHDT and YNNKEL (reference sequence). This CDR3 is CASSQDRGLGNTIYF. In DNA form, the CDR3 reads TGTGCCAGCAGCCAAGATAGGGGGCTGGGAAACACCATATATTTT.

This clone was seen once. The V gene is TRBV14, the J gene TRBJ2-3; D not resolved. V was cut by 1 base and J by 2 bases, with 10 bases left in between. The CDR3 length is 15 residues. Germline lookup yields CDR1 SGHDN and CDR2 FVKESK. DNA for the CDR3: TGTGCCAGCAGCCAAGTTGCACGCTACACAGATACGCAGTATTTT. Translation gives CASSQVARYTDTQYF.

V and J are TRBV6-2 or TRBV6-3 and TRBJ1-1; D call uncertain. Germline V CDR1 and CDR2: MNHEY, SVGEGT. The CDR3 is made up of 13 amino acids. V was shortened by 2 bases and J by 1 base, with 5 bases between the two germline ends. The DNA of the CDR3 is TGTGCCAGCAGTTACCAGGAGAACACTGAAGCTTTCTTT. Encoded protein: CASSYQENTEAFF.

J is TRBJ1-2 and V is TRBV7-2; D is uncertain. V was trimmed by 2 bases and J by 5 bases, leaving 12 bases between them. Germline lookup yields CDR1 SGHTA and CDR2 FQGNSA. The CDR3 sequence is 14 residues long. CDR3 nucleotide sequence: TGTGCCAGCAGCTTATGGCAGAATACGTATGGCTACACCTTC. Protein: CASSLWQNTYGYTF. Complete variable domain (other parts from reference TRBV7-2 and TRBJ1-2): GAGVSQSPSNKVTEKGKDVELRCDPISGHTALYWYRQSLGQGLEFLIYFQGNSAPDKSGLPSDRFSAERTGGSVSTLTIQRTQQEDSAVYLCASSLWQNTYGYTFGSGTRLTVV.

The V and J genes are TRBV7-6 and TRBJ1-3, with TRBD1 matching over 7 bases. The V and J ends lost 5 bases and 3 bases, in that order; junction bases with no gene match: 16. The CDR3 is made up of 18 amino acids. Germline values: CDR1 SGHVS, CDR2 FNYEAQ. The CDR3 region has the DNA TGTGCCAGCAGCCCCCGCCCTCGACAGGGAAATAGTGGAAACACCATATATTTT. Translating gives CASSPRPRQGNSGNTIYF.

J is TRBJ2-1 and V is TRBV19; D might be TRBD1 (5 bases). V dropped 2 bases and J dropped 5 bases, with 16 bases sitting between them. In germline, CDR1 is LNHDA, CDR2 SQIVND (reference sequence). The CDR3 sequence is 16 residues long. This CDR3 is CASSILAGSRNNEQFF. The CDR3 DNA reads TGTGCCAGTAGTATATTAGCAGGGTCACGGAACAATGAGCAGTTCTTC.

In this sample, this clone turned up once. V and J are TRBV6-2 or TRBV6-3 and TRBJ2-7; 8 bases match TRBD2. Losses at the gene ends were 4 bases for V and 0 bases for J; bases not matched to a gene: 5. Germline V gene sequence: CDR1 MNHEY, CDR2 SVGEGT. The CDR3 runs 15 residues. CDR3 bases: TGTGCCAGCAGTTTAAGCGGGGGACACTCCTACGAGCAGTACTTC. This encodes CASSLSGGHSYEQYF.

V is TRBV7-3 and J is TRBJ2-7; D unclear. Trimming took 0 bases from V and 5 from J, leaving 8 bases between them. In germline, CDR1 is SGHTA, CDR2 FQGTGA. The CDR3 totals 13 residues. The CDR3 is CASSLTLNNEQYF. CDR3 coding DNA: TGTGCCAGCAGCTTAACGTTAAATAACGAGCAGTACTTC.

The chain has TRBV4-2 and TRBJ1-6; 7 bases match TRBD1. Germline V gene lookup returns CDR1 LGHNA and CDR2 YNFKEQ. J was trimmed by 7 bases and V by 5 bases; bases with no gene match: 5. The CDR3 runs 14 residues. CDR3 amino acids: CASSLTGTNSPLHF. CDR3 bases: TGTGCCAGCAGCTTGACAGGGACCAATTCACCCCTCCACTTT.